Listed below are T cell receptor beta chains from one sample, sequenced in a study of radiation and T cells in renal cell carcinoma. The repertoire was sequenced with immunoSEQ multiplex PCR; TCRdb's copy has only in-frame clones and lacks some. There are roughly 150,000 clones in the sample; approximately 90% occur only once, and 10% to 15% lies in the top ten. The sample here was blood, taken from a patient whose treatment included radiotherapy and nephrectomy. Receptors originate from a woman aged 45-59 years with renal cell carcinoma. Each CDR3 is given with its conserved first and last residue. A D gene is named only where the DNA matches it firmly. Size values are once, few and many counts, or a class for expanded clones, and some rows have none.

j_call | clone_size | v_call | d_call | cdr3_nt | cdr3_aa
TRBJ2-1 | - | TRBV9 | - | TGTGCCAGCAGCGTAGATGGACAGTCAGGCAATGAGCAGTTCTTC | CASSVDGQSGNEQFF
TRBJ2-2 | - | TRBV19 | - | TGTGCCAGTAGTATAATGGGGAGAGGGACCGGGGAGCTGTTTTTT | CASSIMGRGTGELFF
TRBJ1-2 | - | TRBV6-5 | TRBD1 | TGTGCCAGCAGCCGGGGACAGGGCAATGGCTACACCTTC | CASSRGQGNGYTF
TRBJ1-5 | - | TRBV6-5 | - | TGTGCCAGCAGTTATAGCGGGGGCAATCAGCCCCAGCATTTT | CASSYSGGNQPQHF
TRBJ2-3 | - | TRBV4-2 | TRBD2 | TGTGCCAGCAGCCCCCGATCTAGCGGGGGGGCCGATACGCAGTATTTT | CASSPRSSGGADTQYF
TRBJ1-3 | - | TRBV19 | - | TGTGCCAGTAGTCCATCCCCGGGGAATTCTGGAAACACCATATATTTT | CASSPSPGNSGNTIYF
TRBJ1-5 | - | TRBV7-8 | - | TGTGCCAGCAGCTTAATCAACAGAGAAGTCAATCAGCCCCAGCATTTT | CASSLINREVNQPQHF
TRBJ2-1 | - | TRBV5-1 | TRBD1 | TGCGCCAGCAGCCCCACGGGACAGGGTTACAATGAGCAGTTCTTC | CASSPTGQGYNEQFF
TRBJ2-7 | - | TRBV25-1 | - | TGTGCCAGCAGCCCCACAGAGGGCTACGAGCAGTACTTC | CASSPTEGYEQYF
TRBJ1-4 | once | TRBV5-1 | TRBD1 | TGCGCCAGCAGCCTAGGGGGCGCGGGAGAAAAACTGTTTTTT | CASSLGGAGEKLFF
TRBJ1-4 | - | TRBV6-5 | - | TGTGCCAGCAGTTACGACAACTCGGCAGGTGAAAAACTGTTTTTT | CASSYDNSAGEKLFF
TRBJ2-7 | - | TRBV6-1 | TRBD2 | TGTGCCAGCAGTGTCGGGACTAGCTGGGAGCAGTACTTC | CASSVGTSWEQYF
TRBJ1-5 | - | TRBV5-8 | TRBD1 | TGTGCCAGCAGCTTGGGTCGGGACAGTAGCAATCAGCCCCAGCATTTT | CASSLGRDSSNQPQHF
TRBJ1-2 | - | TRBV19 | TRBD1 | TGTGCCAGTAGCCCGGGACAGGGGGCTTTCGACTATGGCTACACCTTC | CASSPGQGAFDYGYTF